Sequencing of this TCR beta chain was carried out in a study of CD8 T cells in ankylosing spondylitis. This CDR3 contains 13 residues. In germline, CDR1 is DFQATT, CDR2 SNEGSKA (reference sequence). V was cut by 3 bases and J by 1 base, with 9 bases left in between. The table lists this clonotype with a few counts. Its antigen is not identified. TCRdb processed the 5' RACE reads anew with MiXCR; each CDR3 protein has one entry. In the table there are about 250,000 distinct CDR3 sequences, roughly a third of which are singletons. Whole-study results and caveats: Significant enrichment of disease-linked clones was reported in matched ankylosing spondylitis synovial fluid. What seemed typical of ankylosing spondylitis blood was a TCR beta motif built from under 10 highly homologous variants. With a CD8+ phenotype, disease-linked clones were relatively rare in peripheral blood.

The chain combines TRBV20-1 with TRBJ2-5; D gene ambiguous. This sequence originates from a male donor with ankylosing spondylitis or in good health (not recorded which). Sequencing input: blood, either unsorted or a sorted T cell fraction (not recorded which). The CDR3 reads CSARDSLQETQYF. The CDR3 region has the DNA TGCAGTGCTAGGGATAGCCTCCAAGAGACCCAGTACTTC.